This T cell receptor (beta chain) was retrieved from a study of chemoradiotherapy in HPV16-positive cancers. Points on this clone: Its matching antigen is unknown.

Study-level points and caveats: Functional assays defining HPV-specific T cells used only a couple of HPV16-positive patients.

Some clones are missing from TCRdb's copy, which holds only in-frame ones; the method was immunoSEQ multiplex PCR. This table holds around 20,000 clones, 85% to 90% found once. Trimming cost V 1 base and J 2 bases, with 0 bases left between them. This CDR3 has 11 amino acids. The germline gives CDR1 SGHRS, CDR2 YFSETQ. The V and J genes are TRBV5-1 and TRBJ2-5; D remains ambiguous. The source is a human donor with HPV-associated anogenital cancer. Material: blood, obtained from a patient who underwent chemoradiotherapy. The chain's CDR3 is CASSLQETQYF. The CDR3 DNA sequence: TGCGCCAGCAGCTTGCAAGAGACCCAGTACTTC.